What follows describes a single T cell receptor beta chain. Its antigen is still unknown. This specimen belongs to a study of early T cells in non-severe SARS-CoV-2 infection. About the study: Unsorted whole-blood RNA was sequenced in bulk, leaving chains unpaired. Study-level findings and limits: Matching against VDJdb likely underestimated virus-specific expansions, favoring anti-spike CD8.

V lost 6 bases to trimming and J lost 1 base, with 15 bases between them. The CDR3 has 15 residues. Germline V gene lookup returns CDR1 MNHEY and CDR2 SVGEGT. Individual cDNA molecules received unique molecular identifiers during library preparation. MiXCR, run by TCRdb on the 5' RACE reads, gives a single entry per CDR3 protein. The table shows 60,000 to 75,000 distinct CDR3 sequences, with more than 8% occurring only once. The rearrangement links TRBV6-2 or TRBV6-3 to TRBJ1-1; a possible D gene is TRBD1 (6 bases). This sequence originates from an adult who was a healthcare worker with PCR-confirmed SARS-CoV-2 infection or an uninfected control (not recorded which). Sequences were derived from whole blood, sampled at baseline. In DNA, the CDR3 is TGTGCCAGCAGCCAGGGGAGTGTCAGGAACACTGAAGCTTTCTTT. Amino acids: CASSQGSVRNTEAFF.